The clone carrying this T cell receptor beta chain was seen at least ten times. Its target is not known. Germline V gene sequence: CDR1 SEHNR, CDR2 FQNEAQ (reference sequence). The CDR3 contains 14 residues. After removal of 3 bases from V and 8 bases from J, the junction contained 6 bases not matched to a gene. The sample belongs to a study of neurological immune-mediated disorders. TCRdb re-called the 5' RACE reads through MiXCR, storing one row per CDR3 protein. The sample has 50,000 or so distinct CDR3 sequences, approximately 3.6% seen once. Study-wide findings and caveats: When repertoires were grouped phylogenetically, those of 18 of 34 multiple sclerosis patients fell into one related-CDR3 cluster, a possible signature.

This TCR came from a woman aged 55-70 years with multiple sclerosis. Material: PBMCs. V and J are TRBV7-9 and TRBJ1-3; 8 bases fit TRBD1. CDR3 DNA: TGTGCCAGCAGCTTTACCGGACAGGGAGACACCATATATTTT. It encodes CASSFTGQGDTIYF. Full variable domain (remainder filled in from reference TRBV7-9 and TRBJ1-3): DTGVSQNPRHKITKRGQNVTFRCDPISEHNRLYWYRQTLGQGPEFLTYFQNEAQLEKSRLLSDRFSAERPKGSFSTLEIQRTEQGDSAMYLCASSFTGQGDTIYFGEGSWLTVV.